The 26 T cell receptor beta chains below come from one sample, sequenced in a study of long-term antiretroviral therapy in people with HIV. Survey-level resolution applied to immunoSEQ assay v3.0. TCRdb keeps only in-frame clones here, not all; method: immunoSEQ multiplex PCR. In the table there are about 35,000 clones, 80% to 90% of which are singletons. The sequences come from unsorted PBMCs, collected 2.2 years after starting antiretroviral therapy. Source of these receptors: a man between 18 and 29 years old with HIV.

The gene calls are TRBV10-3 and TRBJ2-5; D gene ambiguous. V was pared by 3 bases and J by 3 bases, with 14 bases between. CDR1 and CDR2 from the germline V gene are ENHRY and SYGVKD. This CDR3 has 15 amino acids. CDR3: CAISDVGRKKETQYF. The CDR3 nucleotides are TGTGCCATCAGTGATGTCGGGCGAAAGAAAGAGACCCAGTACTTC.

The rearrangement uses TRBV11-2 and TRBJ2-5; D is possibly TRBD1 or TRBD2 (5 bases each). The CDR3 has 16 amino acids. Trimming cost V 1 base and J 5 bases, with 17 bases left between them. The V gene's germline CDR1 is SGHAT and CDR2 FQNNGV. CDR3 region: CASSLVGKGMVETQYF. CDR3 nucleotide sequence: TGTGCCAGCAGCTTAGTCGGGAAGGGGATGGTGGAGACCCAGTACTTC.

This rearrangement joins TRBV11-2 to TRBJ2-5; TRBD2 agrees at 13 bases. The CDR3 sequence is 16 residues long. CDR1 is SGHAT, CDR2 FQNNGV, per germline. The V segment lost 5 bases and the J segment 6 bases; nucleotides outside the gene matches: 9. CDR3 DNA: TGTGCCAGCAGCCCGTGGGGACTAGCGGGACGCCAGACCCAGTACTTC. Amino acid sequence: CASSPWGLAGRQTQYF. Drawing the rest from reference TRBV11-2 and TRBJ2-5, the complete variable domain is EAGVAQSPRYKIIEKRQSVAFWCNPISGHATLYWYQQILGQGPKLLIQFQNNGVVDDSQLPKDRFSAERLKGVDSTLKIQPAKLEDSAVYLCASSPWGLAGRQTQYFGPGTRLLVL.

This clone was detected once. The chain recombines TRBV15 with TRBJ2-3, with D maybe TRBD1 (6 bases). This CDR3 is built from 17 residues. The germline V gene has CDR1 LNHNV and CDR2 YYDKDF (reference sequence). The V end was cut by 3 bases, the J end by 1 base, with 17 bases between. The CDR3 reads CATSRETGMRRTDTQYF. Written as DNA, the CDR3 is TGTGCCACCAGCAGGGAAACAGGGATGAGGCGCACAGATACGCAGTATTTT.

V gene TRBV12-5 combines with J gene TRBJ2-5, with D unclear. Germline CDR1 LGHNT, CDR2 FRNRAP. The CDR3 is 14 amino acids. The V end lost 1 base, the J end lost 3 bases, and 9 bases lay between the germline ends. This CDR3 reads CASGLGDGEETQYF. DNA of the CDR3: TGTGCTAGTGGTTTGGGCGACGGTGAAGAGACCCAGTACTTC.

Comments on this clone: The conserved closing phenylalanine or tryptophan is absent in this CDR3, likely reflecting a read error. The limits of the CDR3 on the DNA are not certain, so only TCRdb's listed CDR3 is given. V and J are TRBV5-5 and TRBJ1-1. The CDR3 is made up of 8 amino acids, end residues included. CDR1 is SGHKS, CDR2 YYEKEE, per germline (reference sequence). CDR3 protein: CASVPPGY.

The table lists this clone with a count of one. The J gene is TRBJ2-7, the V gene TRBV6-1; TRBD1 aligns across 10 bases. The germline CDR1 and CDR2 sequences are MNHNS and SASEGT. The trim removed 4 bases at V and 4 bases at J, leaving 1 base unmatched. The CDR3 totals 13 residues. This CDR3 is CASSGTGGYEQYF. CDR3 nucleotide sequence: TGTGCCAGCAGTGGGACAGGGGGTTACGAGCAGTACTTC.

The CDR3 DNA reads TGTGCCAGCTCATCTCCTGGGGCTACCGTAGAGACCCAGTACTTC. Encoded protein: CASSSPGATVETQYF. The chain joins TRBV18 to TRBJ2-5, with D tentatively TRBD1 (5 bases). The germline V gene has CDR1 KGHSH and CDR2 LQKENI. This CDR3 comprises 15 residues. With 5 bases removed from V and 4 bases from J, the gap between germline ends came to 17 bases.

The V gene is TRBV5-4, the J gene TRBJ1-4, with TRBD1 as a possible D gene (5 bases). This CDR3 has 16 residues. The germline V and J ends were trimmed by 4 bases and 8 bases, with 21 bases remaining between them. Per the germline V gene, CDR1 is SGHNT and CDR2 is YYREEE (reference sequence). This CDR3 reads CASSPDTGRAGEKLFF. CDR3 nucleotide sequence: TGTGCCAGCAGCCCGGACACCGGACGGGCTGGGGAAAAACTGTTTTTT.

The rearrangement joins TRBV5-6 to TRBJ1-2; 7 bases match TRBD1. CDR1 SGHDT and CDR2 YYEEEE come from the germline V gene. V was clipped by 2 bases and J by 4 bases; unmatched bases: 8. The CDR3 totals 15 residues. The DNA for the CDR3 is TGTGCCAGCAGCTTAGAGGGGGCGCTCGTCTATGGCTACACCTTC. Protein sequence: CASSLEGALVYGYTF. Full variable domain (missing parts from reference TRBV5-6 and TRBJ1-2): DAGVTQSPTHLIKTRGQQVTLRCSPKSGHDTVSWYQQALGQGPQFIFQYYEEEERQRGNFPDRFSGHQFPNYSSELNVNALLLGDSALYLCASSLEGALVYGYTFGSGTRLTVV.

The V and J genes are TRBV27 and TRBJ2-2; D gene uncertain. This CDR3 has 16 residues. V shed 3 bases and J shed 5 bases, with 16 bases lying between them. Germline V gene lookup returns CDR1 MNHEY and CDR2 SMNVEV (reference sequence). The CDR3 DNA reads TGTGCCAGCAGTTTGTTGGGTGGCGGTTCGACCGGGGAGCTGTTTTTT. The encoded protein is CASSLLGGGSTGELFF.

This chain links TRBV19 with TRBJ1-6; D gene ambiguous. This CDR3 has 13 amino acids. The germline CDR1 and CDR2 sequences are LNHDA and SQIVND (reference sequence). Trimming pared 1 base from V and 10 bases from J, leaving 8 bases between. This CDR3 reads CASSIGGGSPLHF. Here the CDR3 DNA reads TGTGCCAGTAGTATAGGGGGAGGGTCACCCCTCCACTTT. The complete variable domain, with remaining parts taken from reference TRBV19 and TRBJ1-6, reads DGGITQSPKYLFRKEGQNVTLSCEQNLNHDAMYWYRQDPGQGLRLIYYSQIVNDFQKGDIAEGYSVSREKKESFPLTVTSAQKNPTAFYLCASSIGGGSPLHFGNGTRLTVT.

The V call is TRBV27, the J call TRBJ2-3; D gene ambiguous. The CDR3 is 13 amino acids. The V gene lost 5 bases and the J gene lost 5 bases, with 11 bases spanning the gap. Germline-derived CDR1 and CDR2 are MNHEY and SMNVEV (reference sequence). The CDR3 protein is CASSLFGQDTQYF. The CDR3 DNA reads TGTGCCAGCAGTCTATTCGGTCAAGATACGCAGTATTTT.

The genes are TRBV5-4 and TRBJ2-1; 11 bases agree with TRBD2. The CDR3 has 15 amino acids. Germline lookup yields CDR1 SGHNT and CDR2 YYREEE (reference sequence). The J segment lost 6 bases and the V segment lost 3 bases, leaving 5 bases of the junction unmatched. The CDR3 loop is CASSSGLAEINEQFF. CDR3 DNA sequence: TGTGCCAGCAGCTCGGGACTAGCGGAAATCAATGAGCAGTTCTTC.

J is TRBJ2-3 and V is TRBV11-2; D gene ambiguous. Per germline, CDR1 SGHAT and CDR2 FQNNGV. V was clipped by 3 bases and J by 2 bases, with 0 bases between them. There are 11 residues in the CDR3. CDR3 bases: TGTGCCAGCAGCTTCACAGATACGCAGTATTTT. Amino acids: CASSFTDTQYF.

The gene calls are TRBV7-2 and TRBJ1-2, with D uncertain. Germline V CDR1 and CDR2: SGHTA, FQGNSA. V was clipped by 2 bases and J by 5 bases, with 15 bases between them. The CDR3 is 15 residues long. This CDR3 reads CASSLNRAGVYGYTF. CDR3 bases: TGTGCCAGCAGCTTAAACCGAGCTGGAGTTTATGGCTACACCTTC.

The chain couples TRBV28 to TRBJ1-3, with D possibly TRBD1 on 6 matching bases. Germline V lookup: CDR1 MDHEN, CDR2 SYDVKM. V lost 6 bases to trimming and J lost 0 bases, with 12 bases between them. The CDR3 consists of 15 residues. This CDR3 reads CASSPGQISGNTIYF. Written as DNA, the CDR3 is TGTGCCAGCAGCCCCGGACAGATCTCTGGAAACACCATATATTTT.

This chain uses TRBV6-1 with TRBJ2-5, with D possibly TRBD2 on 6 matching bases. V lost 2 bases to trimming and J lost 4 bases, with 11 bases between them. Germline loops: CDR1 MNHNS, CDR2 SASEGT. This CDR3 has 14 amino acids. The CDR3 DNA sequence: TGTGCCAGCAGTGAAAATAGCGGTGGAGAGACCCAGTACTTC. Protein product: CASSENSGGETQYF.

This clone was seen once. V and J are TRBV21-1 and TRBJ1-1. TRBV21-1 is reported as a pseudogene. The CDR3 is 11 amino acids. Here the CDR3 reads CLGRLNTEAFF. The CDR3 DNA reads TGTCTAGGACGGCTGAACACTGAAGCTTTCTTT.

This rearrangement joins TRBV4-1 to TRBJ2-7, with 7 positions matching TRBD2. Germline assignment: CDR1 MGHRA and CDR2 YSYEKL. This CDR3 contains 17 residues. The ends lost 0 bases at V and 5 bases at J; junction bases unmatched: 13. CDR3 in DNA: TGCGCCAGCAGCCAAGAAGGGCCTGGCGGGAGTTTCCACGAGCAGTACTTC. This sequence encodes CASSQEGPGGSFHEQYF.

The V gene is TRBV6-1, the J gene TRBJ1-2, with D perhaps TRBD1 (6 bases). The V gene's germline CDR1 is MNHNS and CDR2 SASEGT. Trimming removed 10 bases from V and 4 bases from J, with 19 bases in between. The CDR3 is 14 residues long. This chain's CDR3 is CAIVWQDSSYGYTF. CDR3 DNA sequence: TGTGCCATCGTGTGGCAGGACAGTTCCTATGGCTACACCTTC.

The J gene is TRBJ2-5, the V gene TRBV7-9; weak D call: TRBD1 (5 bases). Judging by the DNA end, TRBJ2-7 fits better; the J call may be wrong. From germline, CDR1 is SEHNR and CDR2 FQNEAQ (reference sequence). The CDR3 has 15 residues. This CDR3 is CASSLLGPGSYEQYF. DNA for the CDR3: TGTGCCAGCAGCCTCTTGGGCCCAGGGTCCTACGAGCAGTACTTC.

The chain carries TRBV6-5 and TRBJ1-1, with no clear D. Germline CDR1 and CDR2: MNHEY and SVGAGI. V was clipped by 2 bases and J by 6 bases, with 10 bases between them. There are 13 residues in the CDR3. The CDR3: CASSYGIISEAFF. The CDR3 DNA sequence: TGTGCCAGCAGTTACGGCATAATCTCTGAAGCTTTCTTT.

CDR3 coding DNA: TGTGCCAGCAGCTTAGGCCGGGACAGGGGTTATGGCTACACCTTC. Protein product: CASSLGRDRGYGYTF. The chain carries TRBV7-9 and TRBJ1-2; 10 bases align to TRBD1. The V segment lost 1 base and the J segment 5 bases; nucleotides outside the gene matches: 4. Germline-derived CDR1 and CDR2 are SEHNR and FQNEAQ (reference sequence). The CDR3 loop spans 15 amino acids.

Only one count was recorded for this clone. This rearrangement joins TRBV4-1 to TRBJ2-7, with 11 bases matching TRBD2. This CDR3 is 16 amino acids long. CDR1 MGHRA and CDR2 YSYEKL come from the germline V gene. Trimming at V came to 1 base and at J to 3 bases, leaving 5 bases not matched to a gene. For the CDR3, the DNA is TGCGCCAGCAGCCAAGCCAGGACTAGCGGGTTCTACGAGCAGTACTTC. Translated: CASSQARTSGFYEQYF.

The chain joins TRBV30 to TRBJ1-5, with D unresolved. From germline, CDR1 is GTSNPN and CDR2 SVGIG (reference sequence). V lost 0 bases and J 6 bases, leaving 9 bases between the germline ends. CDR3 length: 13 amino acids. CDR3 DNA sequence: TGTGCCTGGAGTGTCCACAGTCGTCAGCCCCAGCATTTT. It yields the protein CAWSVHSRQPQHF.